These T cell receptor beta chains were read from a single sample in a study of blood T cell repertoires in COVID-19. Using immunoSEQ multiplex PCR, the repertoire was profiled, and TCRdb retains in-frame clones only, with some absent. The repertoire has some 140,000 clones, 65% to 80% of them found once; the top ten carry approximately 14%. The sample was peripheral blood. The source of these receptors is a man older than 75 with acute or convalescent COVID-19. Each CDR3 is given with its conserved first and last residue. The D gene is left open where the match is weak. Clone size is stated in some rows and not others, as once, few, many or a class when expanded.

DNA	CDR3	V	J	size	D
TGTGCCAGCAGATTACCGGGACAGCCAAATGAGCAGTTCTTC	CASRLPGQPNEQFF	TRBV5-6	TRBJ2-1	-	TRBD1
TGTGCCAGCAGGAACGGACAGGGCAATCAGCCCCAGCATTTT	CASRNGQGNQPQHF	TRBV2	TRBJ1-5	-	TRBD1
TGTGCCAGCAGCCCTACGGGGACAGCCTTAATTTATAATTCACCCCTCCACTTT	CASSPTGTALIYNSPLHF	TRBV5-5	TRBJ1-6	-	TRBD1
TGTGCCAGCAGCTCGCGGACTAGCGATGAGCAGTTCTTC	CASSSRTSDEQFF	TRBV7-3	TRBJ2-1	-	TRBD2
TGTGCCAGCAGAGGGACAGGCACAGATACGCAGTATTTT	CASRGTGTDTQYF	TRBV27	TRBJ2-3	-	TRBD1
TGTGCCAGTGTACAGGGGGCTCTTCAGCCCCAGCATTTT	CASVQGALQPQHF	TRBV6-5	TRBJ1-5	-	TRBD1
TGTGCCAGCAGCCAAGATCGGACCCGGGGTTACAATGAGCAGTTCTTC	CASSQDRTRGYNEQFF	TRBV4-2	TRBJ2-1	-	-
TGTGCCAGCAGCCGAAGTCGACAGGGGCGCCCAGATACGCAGTATTTT	CASSRSRQGRPDTQYF	TRBV11-2	TRBJ2-3	-	TRBD1
TGTGCCAGCAGCCAAGGAACTAGCGGGGGCACCGGGGAGCTGTTTTTT	CASSQGTSGGTGELFF	TRBV4-2	TRBJ2-2	-	TRBD2
TGTGCCAGCTCGGACCGGGACAGGGGCTACGAGCAGTACTTC	CASSDRDRGYEQYF	TRBV18	TRBJ2-7	-	TRBD1
TGTGCCAGCAGCCTAGAGGGGGGAAGCACAGATACGCAGTATTTT	CASSLEGGSTDTQYF	TRBV3-1/TRBV3-2	TRBJ2-3	few	-
TGTGCCAGCAGTTACTGGCAGGGAACAACCGGGGAGCTGTTTTTT	CASSYWQGTTGELFF	TRBV6-2/TRBV6-3	TRBJ2-2	few	-
TGCGCCAGCAGCTTGCAGGGATCAACTAATGAAAAACTGTTTTTT	CASSLQGSTNEKLFF	TRBV5-1	TRBJ1-4	-	-